This TCR beta chain was identified during a study of immune heterogeneity within non-small cell lung tumors. Bulk tumor genomic DNA was the template, and each sample received around 560 ng. Each primary tumor yielded several biopsies, collected far apart from one another at surgery. Surgery that was curative in intent was performed on patients with untreated, newly diagnosed non-small cell lung cancer. V lost 6 bases to trimming and J lost 0 bases, with 11 bases between them. The CDR3 runs 14 residues. Germline CDR1 reads MDHEN; CDR2 reads SYDVKM. CDR3 of TCR beta was amplified by multiplex PCR that used 32 V and 13 J primers. One entry per CDR3 protein, called by TCRdb with MiXCR from the multiplex PCR reads. Among around 5,000 distinct CDR3 sequences listed, roughly 23% were seen once. This clonotype is deemed medium-sized (0.01 to 0.1%).

The sequence was collected from a woman aged 60-75 years with non-small cell lung cancer. The chain is built from TRBV28 and TRBJ1-2, with a tentative D call TRBD1 (5 bases). Sequencing was carried out using lung tumor tissue. CDR3 DNA sequence: TGTGCCAGCAGGTCCGGACATTCTAACTATGGCTACACCTTC. Its protein product is CASRSGHSNYGYTF.